A single sample is the source of the 27 T cell receptor beta chains below, sequenced in a study of blood T cells in healthy people across ages (dated by TCRdb to between 2015 and 2016). The library was obtained by 5' RACE. The instrument given in TCRdb is Illumina HiSeq 2500. A second PCR of about 6 to 12 cycles was run with a J-beta primer mix and a sample-barcoded 5' primer. Starting from the raw public reads, TCRdb applied fastp trimming at Q25, assembled clones with MiXCR and retained in-frame beta chains. When rows share a CDR3 protein, they turn into one entry using the most common DNA and genes. The table for this sample lists 850,000 to 950,000 distinct CDR3 sequences; around 30% of them were counted only once. 17% of the sample is held by the ten biggest clonotypes. Sequences were obtained from blood. All receptors come from a woman of 80 years or more in good health.

This clonotype was counted many times. V is TRBV6-2 or TRBV6-3 and J is TRBJ2-7; TRBD2 aligns across 8 bases. This CDR3 spans 14 amino acids. V was clipped by 8 bases and J by 1 base; unmatched bases: 7. CDR1 is MNHEY, CDR2 SVGEGT, per germline. The CDR3: CASGLSGGSYEQYF. CDR3 bases: TGTGCCAGCGGCCTCAGCGGGGGTTCCTACGAGCAGTACTTC.

Concerning this clonotype: A much more abundant neighbour one base away suggests this may be a read error. The chain recombines TRBV5-1 with TRBJ2-5, with 9 positions matching TRBD2. This CDR3 spans 16 amino acids. Trimming at V came to 4 bases and at J to 0 bases, leaving 7 bases not matched to a gene. Germline loops: CDR1 SGHRS, CDR2 YFSETQ. CDR3 region: CASSPSAGGYQETQYF. The CDR3 bases are TGCGCCAGCAGCCCGTCAGCGGGGGGTTACCAAGAGACCCAGTACTTC. The full variable domain, in which reference TRBV5-1 and TRBJ2-5 provide the parts outside the CDR3, is KAGVTQTPRYLIKTRGQQVTLSCSPISGHRSVSWYQQTPGQGLQFLFEYFSETQRNKGNFPGRFSGRQFSNSRSEMNVSTLELGDSALYLCASSPSAGGYQETQYFGPGTRLLVL.

Comments on this clonotype: The germline gene is not matched at one end of the junction; a read error may be the cause. This rearrangement joins TRBV3-1 to TRBJ2-1; TRBD2 aligns across 9 bases. CDR3 length: 15 residues. The V gene's germline CDR1 is LGHDT and CDR2 YNNKEL (reference sequence). The chain's CDR3 is CAGSPSAGGYNEQFF. In DNA form, the CDR3 reads TGTGCCGGCAGCCCCTCGGCGGGGGGGTACAATGAGCAGTTCTTC.

This clonotype has a handful of counts. The chain recombines TRBV27 with TRBJ2-7; 9 bases agree with TRBD1. Germline V CDR1 and CDR2: MNHEY, SMNVEV (reference sequence). The ends lost 5 bases at V and 5 bases at J; junction bases unmatched: 19. The CDR3 sequence is 18 residues long. The CDR3 DNA reads as TGTGCCAGCAGTAGAGATACAGGGGGCGCCGGGTCTGGGGACGAGCAGTACTTC. This encodes CASSRDTGGAGSGDEQYF.

A note on this clonotype: Just one base apart from a much larger clone, this may be a read error. The rearrangement joins TRBV20-1 to TRBJ2-7; TRBD2 agrees at 7 bases. CDR1 is DFQATT and CDR2 is SNEGSKA in the germline V gene (reference sequence). J gave up 2 bases and V 0 bases, and 7 bases lay outside the gene matches. CDR3 length: 15 amino acids. This CDR3 is CSARDRQTSPYEQYF. CDR3 in DNA: TGCAGTGCTAGAGATCGGCAGACTAGCCCCTACGAGCAGTACTTC.

This clonotype was counted only a few times. V gene TRBV5-5 combines with J gene TRBJ1-3; D uncertain. The CDR3 length is 13 residues. Germline V gene sequence: CDR1 SGHKS, CDR2 YYEKEE (reference sequence). V lost 0 bases and J lost 8, with 9 bases in between. CDR3 amino acids: CASSLDAGYTIYF. The CDR3 nucleotides read TGTGCCAGCAGCTTGGACGCCGGTTACACCATATATTTT.

Concerning this clonotype itself: A much larger clone sits a single nucleotide away, making a read error possible. The chain employs TRBV12-3 or TRBV12-4 and TRBJ1-5, with 7 bases matching TRBD1. The CDR3 extends over 16 amino acids. The CDR3 loop is CASPVEGAQNNQSQHF. The CDR3 DNA reads as TGTGCCAGCCCTGTCGAGGGGGCGCAAAACAATCAGTCCCAGCATTTT.

Note on this clonotype: Possible read error: a much larger clone is one base away. The chain carries TRBV5-1 and TRBJ1-1; the D is unclear. The CDR3 contains 15 residues. Germline V CDR1 and CDR2: SGHRS, YFSETQ. V dropped 0 bases and J dropped 4 bases, with 13 bases sitting between them. The CDR3 reads CASSLDSKLSTEAFF. As DNA, the CDR3 is TGCGCCAGCAGCTTGGACAGTAAATTGAGCACTGAAGCTTTCTTT.

The chain employs TRBV14 and TRBJ2-5; TRBD2 might be the D (6 bases). Trimming took off 8 bases at V and 5 bases at J, with 15 bases between the two ends. Germline V gene data show CDR1 as SGHDN and CDR2 as FVKESK. The CDR3 extends over 13 amino acids. The DNA for the CDR3 is TGTGCCAGCGGCGGGGCAGGTCGTGAGACCCAGTACTTC. This sequence encodes CASGGAGRETQYF.

As concerns this clonotype: A much larger clone sits a single nucleotide away, making a read error possible. The rearrangement uses TRBV27 and TRBJ2-1, with 9 bases lining up with TRBD2. Germline V gives CDR1 MNHEY, CDR2 SMNVEV (reference sequence). CDR3 length equals 16 residues. Losses at the gene ends were 3 bases for V and 7 bases for J; bases not matched to a gene: 10. This chain's CDR3 is CASSFSPLAGRNEQFF. DNA of the CDR3: TGTGCCAGCAGTTTCTCGCCCCTAGCGGGGAGGAATGAGCAGTTCTTC.

The sample holds many counts of this clonotype. This chain joins TRBV2 and TRBJ2-1, with D possibly matching TRBD2 (7 bases). CDR1 is SNHLY and CDR2 is FYNNEI in the germline V gene. V lost 6 bases to trimming and J lost 7 bases, with 16 bases between them. This CDR3 is built from 14 residues. The CDR3 protein is CASSAAGAWNEQFF. The CDR3 DNA reads TGTGCCAGCAGCGCCGCGGGGGCGTGGAATGAGCAGTTCTTC.

Many counts were recorded for this clonotype. The gene calls are TRBV18 and TRBJ2-7, with D possibly TRBD1 on 5 matching bases. CDR1 and CDR2 (germline): KGHSH, LQKENI. CDR3 length: 13 residues. Trimming cost V 2 bases and J 0 bases, with 5 bases left between them. CDR3: CASSPGASYEQYF. In nucleotides, the CDR3 is TGTGCCAGCTCACCAGGGGCCTCCTACGAGCAGTACTTC. The full variable domain, completed using reference TRBV18 and TRBJ2-7, is NAGVMQNPRHLVRRRGQEARLRCSPMKGHSHVYWYRQLPEEGLKFMVYLQKENIIDESGMPKERFSAEFPKEGPSILRIQQVVRGDSAAYFCASSPGASYEQYFGPGTRLTVT.

This clonotype was recorded at least ten times. This sequence joins TRBV20-1 and TRBJ2-1, with D tentatively TRBD1 (5 bases). Looked up from germline, CDR1 is DFQATT and CDR2 is SNEGSKA (reference sequence). The V end lost 6 bases, the J end lost 8 bases, and 20 bases lay between the germline ends. CDR3 size: 14 residues. The DNA for the CDR3 is TGCAGTGCCATCAAAAGGGGCGCGATACATGAGCAGTTCTTC. Translation gives CSAIKRGAIHEQFF.

As regards this clonotype: A much bigger clone sits one base away, suggesting this may be a read error. This CDR3 is CASRGRGGHNEQFF. The DNA for the CDR3 is TGTGCCAGCAGAGGGCGGGGGGGCCACAATGAGCAGTTCTTC. The chain combines TRBV6-5 with TRBJ2-1, with 9 bases identical to TRBD2. Germline-derived CDR1 and CDR2 are MNHEY and SVGAGI. V dropped 6 bases and J dropped 5; count of bases not matched to a gene: 5. This CDR3 region has 14 residues.

As regards this clonotype: This may arise from a read error, as a much more abundant clone is one base away. The chain recombines TRBV25-1 with TRBJ2-1; 9 nucleotides line up with TRBD2. TRBJ2-7 matches the DNA end more closely, so the J call is doubtful. This CDR3 is built from 16 residues. CDR1 is MGHDK, CDR2 SYGVNS, per germline. In DNA form, the CDR3 reads TGTGCCAGCAGTGGTCCAGCGGGGGGCTCCTACAATGAGCAGTACTTC. It encodes CASSGPAGGSYNEQYF.

This clonotype showed up many times. The rearrangement joins TRBV20-1 to TRBJ2-7, with TRBD2 identical over 8 bases. V lost 0 bases and J lost 0; bases outside the gene matches: 7. This CDR3 has 16 residues. Germline values: CDR1 DFQATT, CDR2 SNEGSKA (reference sequence). The CDR3 bases are TGCAGTGCTAGAGATTCAGCGCGGGGGGCCTCCTACGAGCAGTACTTC. Encoded protein: CSARDSARGASYEQYF.

This clonotype was counted at least ten times. J is TRBJ2-7 and V is TRBV9; 8 bases align to TRBD1. The CDR3 has 15 residues. Looked up from germline, CDR1 is SGDLS and CDR2 is YYNGEE. V was pared by 3 bases and J by 2 bases, with 7 bases of the junction left unmatched. CDR3 amino acids: CASSASGTGTYEQYF. CDR3 sequence (DNA): TGTGCCAGCAGCGCCTCCGGGACAGGCACCTACGAGCAGTACTTC.

This clonotype was observed once. V gene TRBV5-1 combines with J gene TRBJ1-2; D may be TRBD1 (5 bases). Per germline, CDR1 SGHRS and CDR2 YFSETQ. CDR3 size: 14 residues. V lost 0 bases, J lost 8 bases, and 14 bases lay in between. This chain's CDR3 is CASSLDVSGDGYTF. CDR3 bases: TGCGCCAGCAGCTTGGATGTCTCGGGGGACGGCTACACCTTC.

This clonotype was observed at least ten times. The J gene is TRBJ2-3, the V gene TRBV20-1; 11 nucleotides match TRBD2. CDR3 length equals 15 residues. V dropped 6 bases and J dropped 2; count of bases not matched to a gene: 7. The germline V gene encodes CDR1 DFQATT and CDR2 SNEGSKA (reference sequence). The DNA for the CDR3 is TGCAGTGCCTCCGGGACTAGCGGATTCACAGATACGCAGTATTTT. Translating it yields CSASGTSGFTDTQYF.

The chain uses TRBV5-1 and TRBJ2-7; D possibly corresponds to TRBD2 (7 bases). The length of the CDR3 is 15 residues. The germline V gene encodes CDR1 SGHRS and CDR2 YFSETQ. V was cut by 4 bases and J by 6 bases, with 20 bases left in between. The chain's CDR3 is CASSRTLGGLGEQYF. The CDR3 DNA follows: TGCGCCAGCAGCCGGACCTTGGGGGGGCTTGGCGAGCAGTACTTC. The full variable domain, completed using reference TRBV5-1 and TRBJ2-7, is KAGVTQTPRYLIKTRGQQVTLSCSPISGHRSVSWYQQTPGQGLQFLFEYFSETQRNKGNFPGRFSGRQFSNSRSEMNVSTLELGDSALYLCASSRTLGGLGEQYFGPGTRLTVT.

There are a few counts of this clonotype. This sequence may be a read error, since a much larger clone differs from it by one base. The V call is TRBV7-2, the J call TRBJ2-5; 8 bases match TRBD1. Unmatched junction bases numbered 4, after V lost 3 bases and J lost 4 bases. CDR1 is SGHTA and CDR2 is FQGNSA in the germline V gene. The CDR3 sequence is 14 residues long. CDR3 residues: CASSFLGQGETQYF. As DNA, the CDR3 is TGTGCCAGCAGCTTCCTTGGACAGGGAGAGACCCAGTACTTC. Variable domain in full (rest from reference TRBV7-2 and TRBJ2-5): GAGVSQSPSNKVTEKGKDVELRCDPISGHTALYWYRQSLGQGLEFLIYFQGNSAPDKSGLPSDRFSAERTGGSVSTLTIQRTQQEDSAVYLCASSFLGQGETQYFGPGTRLLVL.

This clonotype was picked up many times. Written as DNA, the CDR3 is TGCGCCAGCAGCCTGGTTCCCCAGGTCGGTGGCTACACCTTC. It specifies CASSLVPQVGGYTF. The V and J genes are TRBV4-3 and TRBJ1-2; unclear D gene. This CDR3 contains 14 residues. Germline CDR1 LGHNA, CDR2 YSLEER. Trimming cost V 4 bases and J 7 bases, with 16 bases left between them.

This clonotype appeared many times. The chain combines TRBV25-1 with TRBJ1-2; D ambiguous. Germline CDR1 MGHDK, CDR2 SYGVNS. V was pared by 1 base and J by 4 bases, with 7 bases between. The CDR3 spans 13 residues. CDR3 amino acids: CASSEWSAYGYTF. The CDR3 coding sequence is TGTGCCAGCAGTGAATGGAGTGCCTATGGCTACACCTTC.

In this sample, this clonotype turned up many times. This sequence joins TRBV6-2 or TRBV6-3 and TRBJ2-7; D might be TRBD1 (5 bases). Germline CDR1 reads MNHEY; CDR2 reads SVGEGT. The CDR3 is 14 amino acids. Trimming pared 2 bases from V and 2 bases from J, leaving 10 bases between. The CDR3 reads CASSYRGFTYEQYF. In DNA, the CDR3 is TGTGCCAGCAGTTACAGGGGATTTACCTACGAGCAGTACTTC.

The chain has TRBV7-6 and TRBJ2-3; TRBD1 or TRBD2 may be the D gene (5 bases each). The germline V gene has CDR1 SGHVS and CDR2 FNYEAQ. The V end was cut by 1 base, the J end by 4 bases, with 9 bases between. The CDR3 has 14 amino acids. CDR3 in amino acids: CASSLGRDPDTQYF. DNA of the CDR3: TGTGCCAGCAGCTTAGGCAGGGACCCAGATACGCAGTATTTT.

This clonotype was observed at least ten times. The chain employs TRBV29-1 and TRBJ1-2; D gene uncertain. The CDR3 is 12 amino acids. Per germline, CDR1 SQVTM and CDR2 ANQGSEA. V lost 4 bases, J lost 1 base, and 7 bases lay in between. The CDR3 region has the DNA TGCAGCGTTGCGAACATTAACTATGGCTACACCTTC. This codes for CSVANINYGYTF.

This clonotype was picked up many times. The CDR3 sequence: CASSPGTGVPEKLFF. DNA of the CDR3: TGCGCCAGCAGCCCCGGGACAGGGGTGCCTGAAAAACTGTTTTTT. The chain has TRBV5-1 and TRBJ1-4; 10 bases line up with TRBD1. Germline values: CDR1 SGHRS, CDR2 YFSETQ. This CDR3 comprises 15 residues. Germline trimming cut 4 bases from V and 7 bases from J; bases unmatched to any gene: 7.